These 32 T cell receptor beta chains share one sample of origin, sequenced in a study of T-cell memory formation after mild COVID-19. TCRdb re-derived calls from the 5' RACE reads in MiXCR, one entry per CDR3 protein. The table has approximately 250,000 distinct CDR3 sequences, 15% seen once. Sample: PBMCs or a T cell subset sorted from them (not recorded which). These receptors came from an adult woman who had mild COVID-19 (a few samples of this study predate the infection). Cell type and time point are not known.

This clonotype was found a few times. This sequence joins TRBV7-6 and TRBJ2-7; 7 bases map to TRBD1. The V and J ends lost 5 bases and 0 bases, in that order; junction bases with no gene match: 16. The germline gives CDR1 SGHVS, CDR2 FNYEAQ. The CDR3 sequence is 18 residues long. The CDR3 DNA follows: TGTGCCAGCAGCCGCTTTCTCGCAGGACAGGTCCACTCCTACGAGCAGTACTTC. Its protein product is CASSRFLAGQVHSYEQYF.

This clonotype came up a few times. The rearrangement joins TRBV4-1 to TRBJ1-6; 9 bases align to TRBD1. V was clipped by 0 bases and J by 2 bases; unmatched bases: 5. CDR1 MGHRA and CDR2 YSYEKL come from the germline V gene. The CDR3 is made up of 18 amino acids. This CDR3 reads CASSQDTGGYAYNSPLHF. The CDR3 DNA is TGCGCCAGCAGCCAAGACACAGGGGGCTACGCCTATAATTCACCCCTCCACTTT.

The chain uses TRBV19 and TRBJ2-7, with D perhaps matching TRBD2 (6 bases). The CDR3 extends over 14 amino acids. The V gene lost 10 bases and the J gene lost 2 bases, with 18 bases spanning the gap. CDR1 and CDR2 from the germline V gene are LNHDA and SQIVND (reference sequence). The CDR3 DNA follows: TGTGCCACAAACCGGGACTGGGGAACCTACGAGCAGTACTTC. Translated: CATNRDWGTYEQYF.

The genes are TRBV4-3 and TRBJ2-1; perhaps D is TRBD1 or TRBD2 (6 bases each). From germline, CDR1 is LGHNA and CDR2 YSLEER. This CDR3 is 18 amino acids long. Trimming shortened V by 0 bases and J by 2 bases, and 17 bases separated the two germline ends. The CDR3: CASSQDVGGGRAYNEQFF. In DNA, the CDR3 is TGCGCCAGCAGCCAAGATGTAGGGGGAGGTCGCGCCTACAATGAGCAGTTCTTC.

This clonotype appeared a few times. V and J are TRBV7-2 and TRBJ1-1; possible D gene TRBD1, 5 bases. The CDR3 length is 12 residues. Trimming cost V 1 base and J 8 bases, with 8 bases left between them. Germline loops: CDR1 SGHTA, CDR2 FQGNSA. The CDR3: CASSLVGHEAFF. CDR3 nucleotide sequence: TGTGCCAGCAGCTTAGTTGGACACGAAGCTTTCTTT. Combining the CDR3 with reference TRBV7-2 and TRBJ1-1 gives the whole variable domain GAGVSQSPSNKVTEKGKDVELRCDPISGHTALYWYRQSLGQGLEFLIYFQGNSAPDKSGLPSDRFSAERTGGSVSTLTIQRTQQEDSAVYLCASSLVGHEAFFGQGTRLTVV.

The genes are TRBV4-1 and TRBJ1-1; D ambiguous. Germline CDR1 MGHRA, CDR2 YSYEKL. The V and J ends lost 0 bases and 7 bases respectively, with 6 bases between them. CDR3 length: 12 amino acids. CDR3 bases: TGCGCCAGCAGCCAAGAAATTGGTGAAGCTTTCTTT. It is translated as CASSQEIGEAFF.

In this sample, this clonotype turned up a few times. The chain combines TRBV23-1 with TRBJ2-1; TRBD2 matches 9 bases. TRBV23-1 belongs to the ORF category, with a function that is uncertain. CDR3 length: 16 residues. The junction had 9 bases not matched to a gene; V was cut back by 9 bases and J by 0 bases. The CDR3 is CASTQREASSYNEQFF. CDR3 bases: TGCGCCAGTACACAGCGGGAGGCAAGCTCCTACAATGAGCAGTTCTTC.

The chain joins TRBV6-5 to TRBJ2-7; D not certain. The CDR3 is made up of 14 amino acids. CDR1 and CDR2 from the germline V gene are MNHEY and SVGAGI. Trimming took 2 bases from V and 9 from J, leaving 17 bases between them. The CDR3 DNA follows: TGTGCCAGCAGTTACGGGGTTACGAGTTTGGGGCAGTACTTC. This translates into CASSYGVTSLGQYF.

About this clonotype itself: The junction does not match germline at one end; this may be a read error. CDR3 residues: CASTFKGTGVDF. The CDR3, as DNA: TGTGCCAGCACCTTCAAGGGGACAGGGGTCGATTTT. The V and J genes are TRBV11-2 and TRBJ2-3; 10 bases are a match to TRBD1. The CDR3 extends over 12 amino acids. The V gene's germline CDR1 is SGHAT and CDR2 FQNNGV. The whole variable domain, remainder taken from reference TRBV11-2 and TRBJ2-3, is EAGVAQSPRYKIIEKRQSVAFWCNPISGHATLYWYQQILGQGPKLLIQFQNNGVVDDSQLPKDRFSAERLKGVDSTLKIQPAKLEDSAVYLCASTFKGTGVDFGPGTRLTVL.

There are many counts of this clonotype. This chain uses TRBV27 with TRBJ2-7, with 12 bases fitting TRBD2. The junction had 9 bases not matched to a gene; V was cut back by 2 bases and J by 4 bases. In germline, CDR1 is MNHEY, CDR2 SMNVEV (reference sequence). The CDR3 runs to 17 residues. The CDR3 region has the DNA TGTGCCAGCAGTTTAGTCTCTAGCGGGAGGGCCCCGTACGAGCAGTACTTC. It encodes CASSLVSSGRAPYEQYF.

The chain couples TRBV27 to TRBJ1-1, with D maybe TRBD1 (5 bases). CDR1 MNHEY and CDR2 SMNVEV come from the germline V gene (reference sequence). The germline V and J ends were trimmed by 1 base and 3 bases, with 21 bases remaining between them. This CDR3 contains 18 residues. In nucleotides, the CDR3 is TGTGCCAGCAGTTTATATATGCCAGGGACCCCCGGCGACACTGAAGCTTTCTTT. Its protein is CASSLYMPGTPGDTEAFF.

This clonotype was detected only a few times. This chain links TRBV5-1 with TRBJ1-2; 11 nucleotides match TRBD1. The CDR3 contains 15 residues. Losses at the gene ends were 4 bases for V and 7 bases for J; bases not matched to a gene: 9. Germline V lookup: CDR1 SGHRS, CDR2 YFSETQ. The DNA of the CDR3 is TGCGCCAGCAGCCTCACTGGACAGGGGGCGGGTGGCTACACCTTC. Protein product: CASSLTGQGAGGYTF.

The chain combines TRBV5-5 with TRBJ1-2, with 10 bases that match TRBD1. V shed 3 bases and J 4 bases; nucleotides not matched to a gene: 3. This CDR3 spans 14 amino acids. CDR1 SGHKS and CDR2 YYEKEE come from the germline V gene (reference sequence). Here the CDR3 reads CASSWTGGAYGYTF. The CDR3 region has the DNA TGTGCCAGCAGCTGGACAGGGGGAGCCTATGGCTACACCTTC.

This clonotype was counted only a few times. The chain recombines TRBV15 with TRBJ2-7; the D gene could be TRBD1 or TRBD2 (5 bases each). The ends were cut back, 3 bases at V and 3 bases at J, with 9 bases in the middle. In germline, CDR1 is LNHNV, CDR2 YYDKDF (reference sequence). The CDR3 has 13 residues. The CDR3: CATSSDGGYEQYF. CDR3 coding DNA: TGTGCCACCAGCAGCGATGGGGGCTACGAGCAGTACTTC.

This clonotype was counted only a few times. The chain has TRBV25-1 and TRBJ1-1; D is possibly TRBD1 (6 bases). The germline V gene has CDR1 MGHDK and CDR2 SYGVNS. CDR3 length: 14 amino acids. V was trimmed by 4 bases and J by 6 bases, leaving 15 bases between them. The CDR3 sequence: CASSGGGIGPEAFF. The CDR3 DNA is TGTGCCAGCAGTGGGGGGGGCATCGGGCCTGAAGCTTTCTTT. The variable domain in full, with the rest retrieved from reference TRBV25-1 and TRBJ1-1, is EADIYQTPRYLVIGTGKKITLECSQTMGHDKMYWYQQDPGMELHLIHYSYGVNSTEKGDLSSESTVSRIRTEHFPLTLESARPSHTSQYLCASSGGGIGPEAFFGQGTRLTVV.

At least ten counts were recorded for this clonotype. Here the CDR3 DNA reads TGCAGCGTCGGGGACAGGGAGAGGATCGAGACCCAGTACTTC. This sequence encodes CSVGDRERIETQYF. The rearrangement uses TRBV29-1 and TRBJ2-5; 9 bases fit TRBD1. Germline loops: CDR1 SQVTM, CDR2 ANQGSEA. V shed 6 bases and J 5 bases; nucleotides not matched to a gene: 10. The CDR3 has 14 residues. The variable domain in full, with the rest retrieved from reference TRBV29-1 and TRBJ2-5, is SAVISQKPSRDICQRGTSLTIQCQVDSQVTMMFWYRQQPGQSLTLIATANQGSEATYESGFVIDKFPISRPNLTFSTLTVSNMSPEDSSIYLCSVGDRERIETQYFGPGTRLLVL.

The chain recombines TRBV7-8 with TRBJ2-5, with D possibly being TRBD2 (5 bases). Germline V gives CDR1 SGHVS, CDR2 FQNEAQ. The CDR3 runs to 13 residues. The germline V and J ends were trimmed by 10 bases and 4 bases, with 16 bases remaining between them. The CDR3 DNA sequence: TGTGCCACCAGTCCCGGGAACATAGAGACCCAGTACTTC. Its protein is CATSPGNIETQYF.

CDR3 DNA sequence: TGCAGTGCTGAGGGGGGCGCCTATGGCTACACCTTC. Its protein is CSAEGGAYGYTF. The rearrangement links TRBV20-1 to TRBJ1-2; perhaps TRBD1 as D (6 bases). Trimming removed 5 bases at V and 4 bases at J, with 11 bases between. The germline CDR1 and CDR2 sequences are DFQATT and SNEGSKA (reference sequence). The CDR3 runs 12 residues.

For the CDR3, the DNA is TGTGCCAGCAGTTACTCCCATCCGAGAGGTGAAAAACTGTTTTTT. Translated: CASSYSHPRGEKLFF. The J gene is TRBJ1-4, the V gene TRBV6-5; no firm D call. Trimming removed 0 bases from V and 7 bases from J, with 12 bases in between. In germline, CDR1 is MNHEY, CDR2 SVGAGI. The CDR3 length is 15 residues.

The chain uses TRBV3-1 and TRBJ2-7; possibly TRBD1 for D (5 bases). Germline-derived CDR1 and CDR2 are LGHDT and YNNKEL (reference sequence). The CDR3 totals 12 residues. V shed 3 bases and J shed 3 bases, with 6 bases lying between them. The CDR3: CASSHRGYEQYF. CDR3 in DNA: TGTGCCAGCAGCCATAGGGGCTACGAGCAGTACTTC.

As DNA, the CDR3 is TGTGCCAGCAGCTCGGAAGAATACAGCCAGCCCCAGCATTTT. As protein: CASSSEEYSQPQHF. The J gene is TRBJ1-5, the V gene TRBV7-2; no reliable D call. This CDR3 is built from 14 residues. Germline V CDR1 and CDR2: SGHTA, FQGNSA. V dropped 4 bases and J dropped 7 bases, with 14 bases sitting between them. The whole variable domain, remainder taken from reference TRBV7-2 and TRBJ1-5, is GAGVSQSPSNKVTEKGKDVELRCDPISGHTALYWYRQSLGQGLEFLIYFQGNSAPDKSGLPSDRFSAERTGGSVSTLTIQRTQQEDSAVYLCASSSEEYSQPQHFGDGTRLSIL.

The J gene is TRBJ1-3, the V gene TRBV7-3, with D uncertain. The CDR3 sequence is 15 residues long. Per the germline V gene, CDR1 is SGHTA and CDR2 is FQGTGA. V was shortened by 0 bases and J by 2 bases, with 8 bases between the two germline ends. CDR3 loop: CASSLTGSPGNTIYF. CDR3 coding DNA: TGTGCCAGCAGCTTAACTGGGAGTCCTGGAAACACCATATATTTT. The complete variable domain, with remaining parts taken from reference TRBV7-3 and TRBJ1-3, reads GAGVSQTPSNKVTEKGKYVELRCDPISGHTALYWYRQSLGQGPEFLIYFQGTGAADDSGLPNDRFFAVRPEGSVSTLKIQRTERGDSAVYLCASSLTGSPGNTIYFGEGSWLTVV.

This chain connects TRBV15 to TRBJ1-1, with D tentatively TRBD1 (5 bases). Per the germline V gene, CDR1 is LNHNV and CDR2 is YYDKDF (reference sequence). This CDR3 region has 20 residues. V was clipped by 1 base and J by 0 bases, with 24 bases between them. The CDR3 DNA reads as TGTGCCACCAGCAGAGGAACAGGAAGCAATAGTAAGGAATTGAACACTGAAGCTTTCTTT. Translating gives CATSRGTGSNSKELNTEAFF.

The genes are TRBV12-3 or TRBV12-4 and TRBJ1-1; 7 bases fit TRBD1. The CDR3 length is 16 residues. The V gene end was trimmed by 3 bases and the J gene end by 2 bases; junction bases not matched to a gene: 9. The CDR3 DNA reads as TGTGCCAGCAGTTTGGAACTTACAGGGGTAAACACTGAAGCTTTCTTT. Encoded protein: CASSLELTGVNTEAFF.

This clonotype was seen a few times. J is TRBJ2-3 and V is TRBV7-8, with 7 bases that match TRBD2. Looked up from germline, CDR1 is SGHVS and CDR2 is FQNEAQ. This CDR3 has 16 residues. Trimming at V came to 1 base and at J to 1 base, leaving 5 bases not matched to a gene. This CDR3 is CASSLEAGVGTDTQYF. CDR3 nucleotide sequence: TGTGCCAGCAGCTTAGAGGCGGGAGTGGGCACAGATACGCAGTATTTT.

The rearrangement links TRBV5-6 to TRBJ2-7; 10 positions agree with TRBD1. The V gene's germline CDR1 is SGHDT and CDR2 YYEEEE. The CDR3 covers 14 residues. Trimming at V came to 4 bases and at J to 6 bases, leaving 7 bases not matched to a gene. The CDR3 loop is CASSPPGQGSEQYF. CDR3 nucleotide sequence: TGTGCCAGCAGCCCGCCGGGACAGGGGAGCGAGCAGTACTTC.

In its sample, this clonotype was seen many times. The chain carries TRBV6-6 and TRBJ1-5, with 7 bases identical to TRBD1. After removal of 8 bases from V and 4 bases from J, the junction contained 8 bases not matched to a gene. The length of the CDR3 is 14 residues. Germline assignment: CDR1 MNHNY and CDR2 SVGAGI (reference sequence). CDR3 protein: CASAYRGTNQPQHF. The CDR3 region has the DNA TGTGCCAGCGCTTACAGGGGTACAAATCAGCCCCAGCATTTT.

The rearrangement links TRBV5-6 to TRBJ2-3; D may be TRBD1 or TRBD2 (6 bases each). The CDR3 runs 17 residues. Trimming removed 0 bases at V and 3 bases at J, with 17 bases between. CDR1 and CDR2 (germline): SGHDT, YYEEEE. The CDR3 nucleotides are TGTGCCAGCAGCTTGGACTTTGGGGGGCCCCGAACAGATACGCAGTATTTT. Translating gives CASSLDFGGPRTDTQYF.

The chain employs TRBV13 and TRBJ2-1; tentatively, D is TRBD2 (7 bases). V lost 3 bases and J 8 bases, leaving 23 bases between the germline ends. This CDR3 has 17 amino acids. Germline CDR1 PRHDT, CDR2 FYEKMQ (reference sequence). The CDR3: CASSFQRGTQGGDEQFF. The CDR3 DNA reads TGTGCCAGCAGCTTTCAGAGGGGGACCCAGGGAGGGGATGAGCAGTTCTTC.

The chain carries TRBV12-3 or TRBV12-4 and TRBJ2-3, with 8 bases aligning to TRBD1. The CDR3 length is 15 residues. J gave up 2 bases and V 6 bases, and 7 bases lay outside the gene matches. CDR3 sequence (DNA): TGTGCCAGCAGACAGACAGGGGTCTACACAGATACGCAGTATTTT. Protein: CASRQTGVYTDTQYF.

The chain joins TRBV5-1 to TRBJ1-6, with D possibly TRBD1 on 5 matching bases. Trimming shortened V by 1 base and J by 3 bases, and 8 bases separated the two germline ends. CDR1 is SGHRS and CDR2 is YFSETQ in the germline V gene. The CDR3 loop spans 15 amino acids. The CDR3 DNA sequence: TGCGCCAGCAGCTTGAGGGACGTCTATAATTCACCCCTCCACTTT. Translating it yields CASSLRDVYNSPLHF.

This chain connects TRBV20-1 to TRBJ2-1; D uncertain. Trimming removed 1 base from V and 10 bases from J, with 8 bases in between. CDR3 size: 11 residues. The V gene's germline CDR1 is DFQATT and CDR2 SNEGSKA (reference sequence). The CDR3 protein is CSARGGLEQFF. The CDR3 coding sequence is TGCAGTGCTAGAGGAGGTCTGGAGCAGTTCTTC.